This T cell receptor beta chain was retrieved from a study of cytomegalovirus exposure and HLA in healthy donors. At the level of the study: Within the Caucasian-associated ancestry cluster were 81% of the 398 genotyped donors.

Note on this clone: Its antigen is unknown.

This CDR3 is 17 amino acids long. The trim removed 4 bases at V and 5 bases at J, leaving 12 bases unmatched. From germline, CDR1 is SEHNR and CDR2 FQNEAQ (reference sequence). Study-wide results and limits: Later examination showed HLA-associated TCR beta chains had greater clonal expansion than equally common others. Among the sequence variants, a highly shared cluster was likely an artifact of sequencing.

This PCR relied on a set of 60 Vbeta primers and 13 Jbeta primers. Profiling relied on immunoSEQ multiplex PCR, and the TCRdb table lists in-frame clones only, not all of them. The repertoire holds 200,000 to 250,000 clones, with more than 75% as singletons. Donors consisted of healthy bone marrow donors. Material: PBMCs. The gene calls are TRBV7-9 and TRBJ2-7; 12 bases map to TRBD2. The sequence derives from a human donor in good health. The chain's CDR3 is CASSSSVGLAGKHEQYF. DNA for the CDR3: TGTGCCAGCAGCTCTTCCGTCGGACTAGCGGGAAAACACGAGCAGTACTTC. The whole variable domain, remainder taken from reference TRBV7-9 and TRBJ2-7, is DTGVSQNPRHKITKRGQNVTFRCDPISEHNRLYWYRQTLGQGPEFLTYFQNEAQLEKSRLLSDRFSAERPKGSFSTLEIQRTEQGDSAMYLCASSSSVGLAGKHEQYFGPGTRLTVT.